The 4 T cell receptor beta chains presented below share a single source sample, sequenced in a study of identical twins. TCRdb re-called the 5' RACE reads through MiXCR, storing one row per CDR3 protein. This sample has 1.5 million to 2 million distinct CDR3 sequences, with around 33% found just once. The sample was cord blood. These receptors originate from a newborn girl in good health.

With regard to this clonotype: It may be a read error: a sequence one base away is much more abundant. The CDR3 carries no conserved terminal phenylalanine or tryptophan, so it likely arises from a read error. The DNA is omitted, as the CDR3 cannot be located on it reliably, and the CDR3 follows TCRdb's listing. CDR3 amino acids: CSARYSGIWFL. This chain joins TRBV20-1 and TRBJ2-1; the table gives TRBD2 as D, unverified against the DNA. A total of 11 residues make up the CDR3, ends included. The germline CDR1 and CDR2 sequences are DFQATT and SNEGSKA (reference sequence).

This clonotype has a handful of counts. The DNA of the CDR3 is TGCAGTGCTAGTGGGACCGTGGGGGTCGAAGCTTTCTTT. This encodes CSASGTVGVEAFF. The chain uses TRBV20-1 and TRBJ1-1; D is possibly TRBD1 (5 bases). CDR1 is DFQATT, CDR2 SNEGSKA, per germline (reference sequence). V lost 3 bases and J 8 bases, leaving 16 bases between the germline ends. The CDR3 loop spans 13 amino acids.

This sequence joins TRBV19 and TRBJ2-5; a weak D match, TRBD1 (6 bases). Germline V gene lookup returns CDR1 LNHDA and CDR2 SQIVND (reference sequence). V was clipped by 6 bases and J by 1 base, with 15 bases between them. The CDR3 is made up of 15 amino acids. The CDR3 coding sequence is TGTGCCAGTAGCCCCTCGGGGACATTCCAAGAGACCCAGTACTTC. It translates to CASSPSGTFQETQYF.

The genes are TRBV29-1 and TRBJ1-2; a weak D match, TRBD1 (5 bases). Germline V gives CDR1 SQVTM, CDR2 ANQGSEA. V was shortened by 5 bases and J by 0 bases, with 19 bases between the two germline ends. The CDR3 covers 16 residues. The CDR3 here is CSVMGVGRAANYGYTF. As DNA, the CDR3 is TGCAGCGTTATGGGCGTGGGCAGGGCAGCTAACTATGGCTACACCTTC.